The sequence of this T cell receptor (beta chain) was determined in a study of blood T cells in healthy people across ages. Then a second PCR, running about 6 to 12 cycles, was carried out with a sample-barcoded 5' primer and a J-beta primer mix. Each cDNA molecule, via a template-switch adaptor with 12 random nucleotides, was tagged. Via MiXCR, TCRdb re-called the 5' RACE reads, giving one row per CDR3 protein. The sample consists of 1,800,000 or so distinct CDR3 sequences, about two fifths of them appearing once. In regard to this clonotype: Its specificity is not known.

Overall study findings and caveats: It was found that TCR beta diversity correlated strongly with the percentage of naive T cells. Fewer expanded clones and more diversity marked long-lived versus aged donors.

Trimming at V came to 6 bases and at J to 8 bases, leaving 8 bases not matched to a gene. Germline-derived CDR1 and CDR2 are DFQATT and SNEGSKA (reference sequence). The CDR3 contains 13 residues. Each donor's blood draw was roughly 10 milliliters of peripheral blood. The specimen was blood. This receptor was taken from a human donor in good health. The J gene is TRBJ1-1, the V gene TRBV20-1, with TRBD1 identical over 11 bases. The CDR3 DNA is TGCAGTGCCCCCCCGGGACAGGGGGTGGAAGCTTTCTTT. As protein: CSAPPGQGVEAFF.